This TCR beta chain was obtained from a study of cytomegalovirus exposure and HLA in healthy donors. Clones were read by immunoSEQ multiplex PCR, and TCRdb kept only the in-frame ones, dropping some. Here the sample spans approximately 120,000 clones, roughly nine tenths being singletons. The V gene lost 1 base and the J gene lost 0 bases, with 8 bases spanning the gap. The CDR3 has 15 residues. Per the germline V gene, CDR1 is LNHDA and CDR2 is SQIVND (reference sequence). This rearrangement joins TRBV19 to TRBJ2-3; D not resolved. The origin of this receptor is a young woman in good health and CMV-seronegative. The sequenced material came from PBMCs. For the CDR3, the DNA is TGTGCCAGTAGTATAGCGATGACAAGCACAGATACGCAGTATTTT. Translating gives CASSIAMTSTDTQYF.